This record looks at one TCR beta chain sequence and its context. V was clipped by 6 bases and J by 4 bases, with 16 bases between them. CDR3 length: 14 amino acids. Germline V gene sequence: CDR1 SEHNR, CDR2 FQNEAQ (reference sequence). This sample is drawn from a study of T cells after yellow fever vaccination. The 5'RACE template-switching step produced TCR cDNA and added a universal primer site and UMIs. TCRdb re-analysed the 5' RACE reads in MiXCR, keeping a single row per CDR3 protein. The sample carries about 170,000 distinct CDR3 sequences, approximately 11% recorded once. The TCR was taken from a young man who received the YFV17D yellow fever vaccine. The chain carries TRBV7-9 and TRBJ2-7; D is possibly TRBD1 (5 bases). Sequencing used CD8+ T cells sorted from PBMCs, obtained 15 days after the yellow fever booster vaccination. The CDR3 bases are TGTGCCAGCAGTTACTTAAGGCAGGGTTACGAGCAGTACTTC. Protein sequence: CASSYLRQGYEQYF.